This T cell receptor (beta chain) derives from a study of blood T cell repertoires in COVID-19 (dated by TCRdb to about 2020). Broadly, across the study: Collaborator samples came from the United States, Italy and Spain and covered acute and convalescent phases of COVID-19. The material from the prospective study consisted of cDNA or gDNA derived from T cells, B-cell-depleted T cells, or PBMCs. Subjects who had been exposed to COVID-19, were actively infected with it, or had recovered from it provided the deeply sampled blood TCRbeta repertoires that made up the dataset. The repertoires were released in a freely available public database meant as a resource for research on the immune response to SARS-CoV-2. Samples came from the ongoing ImmuneRACE study (first 160 participants) plus 1,254 subjects from 6 global collaborators. A de-identified subject ID, COVID-19 status, age in years and sex were almost always included in the sample metadata. Where HLA class I and class II types were available, the types were taken from metadata supplied by the sample provider, not from assay-based typing.

Samples from volunteer blood donors who had recovered from COVID-19 were contributed by a second Seattle source. Whole blood was collected in K2EDTA tubes by collaborating institutions according to the institutions' own protocols. For TCRbeta analysis, collaborators shipped samples in one of three forms: frozen whole blood, isolated PBMCs, or DNA extracted from either of those sample types. Of note for this clone: Which antigen it targets is not known. Per-base qualities were not stored, and no clone one base away is much larger.

The CDR3 holds 15 amino acids from the cysteine to the phenylalanine. Only the CDR3 part of the read is kept: 45 bases, read in frame from the first base. The junction shows trimming of 5 bases on V and 3 bases on J, and the gene matches do not reach 6 bases of it. CDR1 and CDR2 are drawn from the germline V gene (reference sequence): SEHNR, FQNEAQ. The immunoSEQ Assay, a bias-controlled multiplex PCR, was used to amplify TCRbeta CDR3 regions from genomic DNA. In the original analysis: Within the assay, amplification of reference gene primers was used to estimate how many nucleated cells each sample contained. Sequence reads were collapsed and filtered to measure the absolute abundance of every unique TCRbeta CDR3 rearrangement. For each sample, productive Simpson clonality was calculated as the square root of Simpson's diversity index across productive rearrangements. TCRdb re-hosts the immuneACCESS table, in-frame sequences only. Its copies lack some clones; in the studies checked, an unresolved V gene accounts for under half of them, and the cause for the rest is not known. The DNA was the basis for D and trimming; V, J and clone size are from that table. In this sample the table shows around 260,000 clones, approximately 87% of which occur a single time. The top ten hold roughly 1.6% of the sample.

Overall study results and their limits: The amount of clinical and demographic metadata varied by source and participant and was provided uncurated.

The sequencing input was peripheral blood. This receptor was identified in a woman aged 40 to 50 who had recovered from COVID-19. The sequence is built from TRBV7-9 and TRBJ1-1; 10 nucleotides in the junction match TRBD1. At the DNA level, the sequence is TGTGCCAGCAGCCCGGGGGACAGGGGAGACACTGAAGCTTTCTTT. Translated, it gives CASSPGDRGDTEAFF.